These T cell receptor beta chains were read from a single sample in a study of blood T cell repertoires in COVID-19. Only in-frame clones appear in the TCRdb table, and some are missing; sequencing was by immunoSEQ multiplex PCR. Of around 200,000 clones listed, approximately 87% are singletons. Source material: peripheral blood. Every receptor here comes from a person between 70 and 80 years old with COVID-19, enrolled during active disease. CDR3s include the opening cysteine and the closing phenylalanine or tryptophan. Fields, in order: V gene, clone size, J gene, D gene, CDR3 protein, CDR3 DNA. A D gene is named only where the DNA matches it firmly. Clone size appears in some rows only: once, few, many, or a class for an expanded clone.

v_gene: TRBV19
abundance: NA
j_gene: TRBJ1-1
d_gene: NA
CDR3aa: CASSMAQIMNTEAFF
CDR3nt: TGTGCCAGTAGTATGGCCCAGATTATGAACACTGAAGCTTTCTTT

v_gene: TRBV4-2
abundance: NA
j_gene: TRBJ1-1
d_gene: TRBD1
CDR3aa: CASSEDRGRTEAFF
CDR3nt: TGTGCCAGCAGCGAGGACAGGGGGCGAACTGAAGCTTTCTTT

v_gene: TRBV4-1
abundance: NA
j_gene: TRBJ1-2
d_gene: NA
CDR3aa: CASSQAKKMGSLAKLGGYTF
CDR3nt: TGCGCCAGCAGCCAAGCAAAAAAGATGGGCAGCTTGGCAAAACTTGGAGGCTACACCTTC

v_gene: TRBV5-1
abundance: NA
j_gene: TRBJ2-1
d_gene: NA
CDR3aa: CASSLLGSEQFF
CDR3nt: TGCGCCAGCAGCTTGCTAGGTAGTGAGCAGTTCTTC

v_gene: TRBV9
abundance: NA
j_gene: TRBJ1-1
d_gene: TRBD1
CDR3aa: CASSPRDRVANTEAFF
CDR3nt: TGTGCCAGCAGCCCCCGGGACAGGGTGGCGAACACTGAAGCTTTCTTT

v_gene: TRBV4-1
abundance: NA
j_gene: TRBJ2-7
d_gene: NA
CDR3aa: CASSQDYETYEQYF
CDR3nt: TGCGCCAGCAGCCAAGATTATGAGACCTACGAGCAGTACTTC

v_gene: TRBV5-6
abundance: NA
j_gene: TRBJ1-1
d_gene: TRBD1
CDR3aa: CASSLQGGTEAFF
CDR3nt: TGTGCCAGCAGCTTACAGGGGGGCACTGAAGCTTTCTTT

v_gene: TRBV15
abundance: NA
j_gene: TRBJ2-5
d_gene: NA
CDR3aa: CATSRVFEETQYF
CDR3nt: TGTGCCACCAGCAGAGTTTTCGAGGAGACCCAGTACTTC

v_gene: TRBV4-3
abundance: once
j_gene: TRBJ1-6
d_gene: TRBD1
CDR3aa: CASSLDREHSPLHF
CDR3nt: TGCGCCAGCAGCTTAGACAGGGAGCATTCACCCCTCCACTTT

v_gene: TRBV7-8
abundance: NA
j_gene: TRBJ1-2
d_gene: TRBD1
CDR3aa: CASSLGQGSYGYTF
CDR3nt: TGTGCCAGCAGCTTGGGACAGGGAAGCTATGGCTACACCTTC

v_gene: TRBV5-1
abundance: NA
j_gene: TRBJ2-1
d_gene: TRBD2
CDR3aa: CASSFSSGTTPVDEQFF
CDR3nt: TGCGCCAGCAGCTTTTCTTCCGGGACTACCCCTGTGGATGAGCAGTTCTTC